A single sample gave rise to the 21 T cell receptor beta chains below, sequenced in a study of cytomegalovirus exposure and HLA in healthy donors. Amplification used 60 Vbeta primers and 13 Jbeta primers. Generated by immunoSEQ multiplex PCR, the TCRdb table keeps only in-frame clones and is missing some. The sample holds some 95,000 clones, roughly 79% seen once. Sample: PBMCs. The receptors come from a woman in her forties in good health and CMV-seronegative.

The rearrangement links TRBV10-3 to TRBJ1-1; D not certain. Looked up from germline, CDR1 is ENHRY and CDR2 is SYGVKD. The CDR3 is made up of 14 amino acids. V lost 3 bases and J lost 1, with 9 bases in between. DNA of the CDR3: TGTGCCATCAGTGACTACAGTCGGAACACTGAAGCTTTCTTT. Translated, it gives CAISDYSRNTEAFF.

CDR3 coding DNA: TGTGCCAGTAGTCTACAGGTCTATAATGAAAAACTGTTTTTT. It specifies CASSLQVYNEKLFF. The rearrangement uses TRBV19 and TRBJ1-4, with TRBD1 as a possible D gene (5 bases). CDR3 size: 14 residues. V gave up 5 bases and J gave up 4 bases, with 11 bases separating them. The germline V gene encodes CDR1 LNHDA and CDR2 SQIVND (reference sequence).

The chain has TRBV18 and TRBJ1-1; D is unclear. The V gene lost 3 bases and the J gene lost 5 bases, with 10 bases spanning the gap. The CDR3 spans 13 residues. Germline CDR1 and CDR2: KGHSH and LQKENI. CDR3 DNA sequence: TGTGCCAGCTCACCGCCTCCCCGGACTGAAGCTTTCTTT. Its protein is CASSPPPRTEAFF. The full variable domain, completed using reference TRBV18 and TRBJ1-1, is NAGVMQNPRHLVRRRGQEARLRCSPMKGHSHVYWYRQLPEEGLKFMVYLQKENIIDESGMPKERFSAEFPKEGPSILRIQQVVRGDSAAYFCASSPPPRTEAFFGQGTRLTVV.

The rearrangement uses TRBV10-3 and TRBJ1-6, with 8 bases that match TRBD1. This CDR3 contains 15 residues. V lost 3 bases to trimming and J lost 9 bases; unmatched junction nucleotides: 7. Germline CDR1 ENHRY, CDR2 SYGVKD. The CDR3 sequence is CAISDPGQGLSPLHF. In nucleotides, the CDR3 is TGTGCCATCAGTGACCCAGGACAGGGACTTTCACCCCTCCACTTT.

The rearrangement links TRBV5-1 to TRBJ2-7; TRBD1 matches at 8 bases. Germline V CDR1 and CDR2: SGHRS, YFSETQ. The CDR3 runs 13 residues. With V trimmed by 4 bases and J by 6 bases, 6 bases remained unmatched. CDR3 sequence reads: CASSGGQGSEQYF. In nucleotides, the CDR3 is TGCGCCAGCAGCGGAGGACAGGGAAGCGAGCAGTACTTC.

The chain has TRBV28 and TRBJ2-1, with D unclear. Trimming left V 1 base short and J 11 bases short, with 9 bases between. The CDR3 consists of 12 residues. Germline lookup yields CDR1 MDHEN and CDR2 SYDVKM. The CDR3: CASSLSRSKQFF. CDR3 DNA sequence: TGTGCCAGCAGTTTATCCCGGAGCAAGCAGTTCTTC.

The V and J genes are TRBV7-2 and TRBJ2-2, with 9 nucleotides matching TRBD2. The CDR3 is made up of 16 amino acids. In germline, CDR1 is SGHTA, CDR2 FQGNSA. V shed 3 bases, J shed 5 bases, and the junction held 7 bases outside the gene matches. CDR3 residues: CASSFSGGGPTGELFF. The CDR3 region has the DNA TGTGCCAGCAGCTTTAGCGGGGGAGGGCCTACCGGGGAGCTGTTTTTT.

The chain is built from TRBV4-2 and TRBJ1-3, with TRBD1 as a possible D gene (6 bases). In germline, CDR1 is LGHNA, CDR2 YNFKEQ. The CDR3 is made up of 15 amino acids. Trimming stripped 6 bases from V and 0 bases from J, with 12 bases between. The CDR3 is CASRTYRDSGNTIYF. CDR3 sequence (DNA): TGTGCCAGCAGAACCTACAGGGACTCTGGAAACACCATATATTTT.

CDR3 protein: CAWRPGPNTEAFF. The CDR3 DNA follows: TGTGCCTGGAGGCCGGGTCCGAACACTGAAGCTTTCTTT. The V and J genes are TRBV30 and TRBJ1-1; D uncertain. V was cut by 3 bases and J by 1 base, with 9 bases left in between. CDR3 length: 13 residues. Germline V gene data show CDR1 as GTSNPN and CDR2 as SVGIG (reference sequence).

The V gene is TRBV7-3, the J gene TRBJ1-2; tentatively, D is TRBD1 (6 bases). The CDR3 loop spans 14 amino acids. Germline V gene sequence: CDR1 SGHTA, CDR2 FQGTGA. Trimming left V 5 bases short and J 2 bases short, with 12 bases between. CDR3 nucleotides: TGTGCCAGCAGCCCGTCGACAGGAAACTATGGCTACACCTTC. Protein sequence: CASSPSTGNYGYTF. Based on the CDR3 plus reference TRBV7-3 and TRBJ1-2, the full variable domain is GAGVSQTPSNKVTEKGKYVELRCDPISGHTALYWYRQSLGQGPEFLIYFQGTGAADDSGLPNDRFFAVRPEGSVSTLKIQRTERGDSAVYLCASSPSTGNYGYTFGSGTRLTVV.

The V call is TRBV7-9, the J call TRBJ2-3; 7 bases are a match to TRBD2. Looked up from germline, CDR1 is SEHNR and CDR2 is FQNEAQ (reference sequence). The CDR3 extends over 15 amino acids. With 3 bases clipped from V and 2 bases from J, the junction kept 5 bases outside the gene matches. CDR3 in DNA: TGTGCCAGCAGCTTTAAGCGGGGAGCCACAGATACGCAGTATTTT. It yields the protein CASSFKRGATDTQYF.

The chain has TRBV27 and TRBJ1-2, with D maybe TRBD1 (6 bases). The germline CDR1 and CDR2 sequences are MNHEY and SMNVEV (reference sequence). Trimming pared 2 bases from V and 2 bases from J, leaving 15 bases between. CDR3 length: 16 residues. The CDR3 DNA sequence: TGTGCCAGCAGTTTAACCCCGGACAGCCCAAACTATGGCTACACCTTC. This sequence encodes CASSLTPDSPNYGYTF.

The V gene is TRBV13, the J gene TRBJ2-7; 8 bases are a match to TRBD1. The CDR3 has 14 amino acids. Germline V CDR1 and CDR2: PRHDT, FYEKMQ (reference sequence). J lost 1 base, V lost 4 bases, and 3 bases had no gene match. CDR3 sequence (DNA): TGTGCCAGCAGCTCAGGACAGGGATCCTACGAGCAGTACTTC. This encodes CASSSGQGSYEQYF.

V gene TRBV10-2 combines with J gene TRBJ1-1; D not certain. Per the germline V gene, CDR1 is WSHSY and CDR2 is SAAADI. V was clipped by 3 bases and J by 1 base, with 6 bases between them. The CDR3 runs 13 residues. The DNA for the CDR3 is TGCGCCAGCAGTGAATGGCAGAACACTGAAGCTTTCTTT. This codes for CASSEWQNTEAFF.

This clone has only a few counts. The chain is built from TRBV6-6 and TRBJ1-1, with a tentative D call TRBD1 (6 bases). Deletions cut 7 bases from V and 0 bases from J, with 12 bases between. This CDR3 spans 14 amino acids. Germline V gene lookup returns CDR1 MNHNY and CDR2 SVGAGI (reference sequence). CDR3 in DNA: TGTGCCAGCACTCCCGGGACAATGAACACTGAAGCTTTCTTT. This codes for CASTPGTMNTEAFF.

The chain joins TRBV6-1 to TRBJ1-5; tentatively, D is TRBD1 (6 bases). Trimming took 3 bases from V and 7 from J, leaving 13 bases between them. This CDR3 is 14 amino acids long. Germline V gives CDR1 MNHNS, CDR2 SASEGT. The CDR3 DNA reads TGTGCCAGCAGTGAGGGAATCAGGGGACAGCCCCAGCATTTT. The encoded protein is CASSEGIRGQPQHF.

CDR3 coding DNA: TGTGCCAGCAGCTTCACAGGGGGCGATCAGCCCCAGCATTTT. Translating it yields CASSFTGGDQPQHF. V usage is TRBV7-2 and J usage is TRBJ1-5; TRBD1 agrees at 9 bases. Germline lookup yields CDR1 SGHTA and CDR2 FQGNSA. Unmatched junction bases numbered 2, after V lost 3 bases and J lost 5 bases. CDR3 length: 14 residues.

This clone was counted a single time. The chain uses TRBV7-8 and TRBJ2-2; TRBD1 matches at 11 bases. Germline values: CDR1 SGHVS, CDR2 FQNEAQ. This CDR3 spans 17 amino acids. Germline trimming cut 5 bases from V and 6 bases from J; bases unmatched to any gene: 11. CDR3 nucleotide sequence: TGTGCCAGCAGCGGGAGTGGGACAGGGGGGCGACCCGGGGAGCTGTTTTTT. Translation: CASSGSGTGGRPGELFF.

This clone was recorded only once. This chain connects TRBV7-2 to TRBJ2-3; maybe TRBD2 (6 bases). V was shortened by 5 bases and J by 8 bases, with 11 bases between the two germline ends. Germline V CDR1 and CDR2: SGHTA, FQGNSA. This CDR3 has 12 amino acids. As DNA, the CDR3 is TGTGCCAGCAGCCAAGAGCGGGTTACGCAGTATTTT. This translates into CASSQERVTQYF. Based on the CDR3 plus reference TRBV7-2 and TRBJ2-3, the full variable domain is GAGVSQSPSNKVTEKGKDVELRCDPISGHTALYWYRQSLGQGLEFLIYFQGNSAPDKSGLPSDRFSAERTGGSVSTLTIQRTQQEDSAVYLCASSQERVTQYFGPGTRLTVL.

This clone was picked up a small number of times. The chain couples TRBV18 to TRBJ1-4; D uncertain. This CDR3 has 13 residues. CDR1 is KGHSH, CDR2 LQKENI, per germline. With 6 bases removed from V and 4 bases from J, the gap between germline ends came to 9 bases. The DNA for the CDR3 is TGTGCCAGCTCCCCAAGGAGTAATGAAAAACTGTTTTTT. It specifies CASSPRSNEKLFF.

The V and J genes are TRBV5-6 and TRBJ1-2; D is possibly TRBD1 (6 bases). The CDR3 length is 14 residues. Trimming removed 3 bases from V and 1 base from J, with 10 bases in between. Germline loops: CDR1 SGHDT, CDR2 YYEEEE. The CDR3 reads CASSWSGVNYGYTF. For the CDR3, the DNA is TGTGCCAGCAGCTGGTCAGGGGTTAACTATGGCTACACCTTC.